Presented here are 23 T cell receptor beta chains from one specimen sequenced in a study of Graves' ophthalmopathy and Graves' hyperthyroidism. Investigators amplified TCR beta CDR3 regions from RNA transcripts. In the first round, RT-PCR was carried out with HTBI primers, and a multiplex PCR formed the second round. TCRdb re-derived calls from the multiplex PCR reads in MiXCR, one entry per CDR3 protein. This sample has some 390,000 distinct CDR3 sequences; about 17% occur once, and the top ten carry around 1.6%. The sequenced sample was peripheral blood. These receptors were obtained from a woman aged 18-30 years with Graves' ophthalmopathy.

The J gene is TRBJ2-2, the V gene TRBV29-1; D tentatively fits TRBD1 or TRBD2 (5 bases each). The V gene lost 3 bases and the J gene lost 3 bases, with 11 bases spanning the gap. Germline V gene lookup returns CDR1 SQVTM and CDR2 ANQGSEA. There are 14 residues in the CDR3. CDR3 sequence reads: CSVETAAYTGELFF. The DNA for the CDR3 is TGCAGCGTTGAGACAGCGGCCTACACCGGGGAGCTGTTTTTT.

This clonotype was counted at least ten times. The V gene is TRBV20-1, the J gene TRBJ1-3, with TRBD1 identical over 7 bases. J was trimmed by 0 bases and V by 0 bases; bases with no gene match: 11. This CDR3 spans 18 amino acids. In germline, CDR1 is DFQATT, CDR2 SNEGSKA (reference sequence). CDR3 amino acids: CSARDSGTVGGSGNTIYF. CDR3 coding DNA: TGCAGTGCTAGAGATTCTGGGACAGTTGGGGGCTCTGGAAACACCATATATTTT.

This clonotype was recorded many times. The rearrangement links TRBV30 to TRBJ1-5; D uncertain. V was shortened by 3 bases and J by 4 bases, with 10 bases between the two germline ends. Germline V gives CDR1 GTSNPN, CDR2 SVGIG (reference sequence). The CDR3 spans 13 residues. The CDR3 bases are TGTGCCTGGAGCGCCGGGTGGAATCAGCCCCAGCATTTT. Its protein is CAWSAGWNQPQHF.

This clonotype was detected ten times or more. The gene calls are TRBV11-2 and TRBJ2-3; D is ambiguous. The ends were cut back, 0 bases at V and 4 bases at J, with 8 bases in the middle. The CDR3 contains 14 residues. Looked up from germline, CDR1 is SGHAT and CDR2 is FQNNGV. CDR3 nucleotide sequence: TGTGCCAGCAGCTTAGATAGGACCCCAGATACGCAGTATTTT. As protein: CASSLDRTPDTQYF.

The chain joins TRBV28 to TRBJ1-2; D gene ambiguous. Germline V CDR1 and CDR2: MDHEN, SYDVKM. The CDR3 runs to 14 residues. V lost 3 bases to trimming and J lost 4 bases, with 12 bases between them. The CDR3 DNA sequence: TGTGCCAGCAGTTTTGGGCTCTCCAGCTATGGCTACACCTTC. It translates to CASSFGLSSYGYTF.

The gene calls are TRBV3-1 and TRBJ1-1; 8 positions agree with TRBD1. Germline-derived CDR1 and CDR2 are LGHDT and YNNKEL (reference sequence). CDR3 length equals 15 residues. V lost 5 bases to trimming and J lost 0 bases; unmatched junction nucleotides: 5. The CDR3 loop reads CASSFRDRMNTEAFF. CDR3 DNA sequence: TGTGCCAGCAGCTTCCGGGACAGGATGAACACTGAAGCTTTCTTT.

In DNA form, the CDR3 reads TGTGCCAGCAGTTTTACAGGGGGCGCTGACTATGGCTACACCTTC. Translating gives CASSFTGGADYGYTF. The rearrangement joins TRBV6-5 to TRBJ1-2; 9 positions match TRBD1. CDR1 is MNHEY, CDR2 SVGAGI, per germline. The length of the CDR3 is 15 residues. The V segment lost 4 bases and the J segment 3 bases; nucleotides outside the gene matches: 6.

This clonotype was found a few times. V gene TRBV28 combines with J gene TRBJ1-5, with D possibly being TRBD1 (6 bases). This CDR3 region has 15 residues. Trimming stripped 3 bases from V and 5 bases from J, with 14 bases between. Germline CDR1 reads MDHEN; CDR2 reads SYDVKM. Written as DNA, the CDR3 is TGTGCCAGCAGTTTCTCTGGGGGCGCAGATCAGCCCCAGCATTTT. This gives the protein CASSFSGGADQPQHF.

There are many counts of this clonotype. The chain couples TRBV6-1 to TRBJ2-2; D is uncertain. There are 14 residues in the CDR3. With 7 bases removed from V and 2 bases from J, the gap between germline ends came to 11 bases. Germline loops: CDR1 MNHNS, CDR2 SASEGT. This CDR3 reads CASKNIGNTGELFF. In nucleotides, the CDR3 is TGTGCCAGCAAGAACATCGGTAACACCGGGGAGCTGTTTTTT.

This clonotype was counted many times. The chain employs TRBV5-1 and TRBJ2-6, with D uncertain. Trimming left V 4 bases short and J 0 bases short, with 8 bases between. This CDR3 comprises 15 residues. Germline CDR1 is SGHRS and CDR2 is YFSETQ. CDR3 DNA: TGCGCCAGCAGCCAGGAAAGCTCTGGGGCCAACGTCCTGACTTTC. Protein product: CASSQESSGANVLTF.

This clonotype was detected many times. This chain uses TRBV28 with TRBJ2-7; 9 bases fit TRBD1. The CDR3 loop spans 14 amino acids. The junction had 3 bases not matched to a gene; V was cut back by 5 bases and J by 1 base. Looked up from germline, CDR1 is MDHEN and CDR2 is SYDVKM. The CDR3 here is CASSTGGRSYEQYF. The CDR3 DNA is TGTGCCAGCAGTACAGGGGGCAGGTCCTACGAGCAGTACTTC.

This clonotype came up many times. In nucleotides, the CDR3 is TGTGCCATCGGCCCTGGACAGACCCAAGAGACCCAGTACTTC. Protein: CAIGPGQTQETQYF. This chain joins TRBV10-3 and TRBJ2-5, with TRBD1 as a possible D gene (6 bases). CDR3 size: 14 residues. The V end lost 8 bases, the J end lost 1 base, and 14 bases lay between the germline ends. CDR1 and CDR2 from the germline V gene are ENHRY and SYGVKD.

This clonotype was recorded many times. The genes are TRBV9 and TRBJ2-5; TRBD1 is a possible D gene (5 bases). The CDR3 has 15 residues. Germline CDR1 and CDR2: SGDLS and YYNGEE. V gave up 4 bases and J gave up 5 bases, with 18 bases separating them. This CDR3 is CASSPHSRGEETQYF. The CDR3 DNA follows: TGTGCCAGCAGCCCCCATTCAAGGGGCGAGGAGACCCAGTACTTC.

This clonotype was recorded many times. This chain uses TRBV18 with TRBJ1-1, with unresolved D. This CDR3 is built from 15 residues. V dropped 2 bases and J dropped 0 bases, with 10 bases sitting between them. Germline V gene lookup returns CDR1 KGHSH and CDR2 LQKENI. The CDR3: CASSPTQGLNTEAFF. The CDR3 DNA is TGTGCCAGCTCACCAACGCAAGGCTTGAACACTGAAGCTTTCTTT.

In this sample, this clonotype turned up many times. V usage is TRBV19 and J usage is TRBJ1-2; D remains unclear. The CDR3 covers 13 residues. The V gene's germline CDR1 is LNHDA and CDR2 SQIVND (reference sequence). Trimming stripped 3 bases from V and 8 bases from J, with 13 bases between. The CDR3 sequence: CASSMRAFFGYTF. DNA of the CDR3: TGTGCCAGTAGTATGAGAGCATTTTTCGGCTACACCTTC. The variable domain in full, with the rest retrieved from reference TRBV19 and TRBJ1-2, is DGGITQSPKYLFRKEGQNVTLSCEQNLNHDAMYWYRQDPGQGLRLIYYSQIVNDFQKGDIAEGYSVSREKKESFPLTVTSAQKNPTAFYLCASSMRAFFGYTFGSGTRLTVV.

This clonotype has a handful of counts. The chain uses TRBV5-1 and TRBJ2-5, with D tentatively TRBD1 or TRBD2 (6 bases each). Germline values: CDR1 SGHRS, CDR2 YFSETQ. Trimming left V 0 bases short and J 5 bases short, with 17 bases between. CDR3 length: 16 residues. The DNA for the CDR3 is TGCGCCAGCAGCTTGGAAGGGGGGATGGGCTTGGAGACCCAGTACTTC. Translating it yields CASSLEGGMGLETQYF.

This clonotype showed up many times. V and J are TRBV2 and TRBJ2-7; the match to TRBD2 covers 7 bases. Germline CDR1 SNHLY, CDR2 FYNNEI. The CDR3 is 14 amino acids. With V trimmed by 6 bases and J by 6 bases, 11 bases remained unmatched. CDR3 sequence reads: CASSTSLGGGEQYF. CDR3 in DNA: TGTGCCAGCAGCACATCCTTGGGGGGGGGCGAGCAGTACTTC.

This clonotype appeared many times. This chain connects TRBV2 to TRBJ1-1, with a weak D call TRBD1 (5 bases). V was cut by 8 bases and J by 1 base, with 11 bases left in between. Germline CDR1 SNHLY, CDR2 FYNNEI. This CDR3 region has 13 residues. CDR3 DNA: TGTGCCAGCCCGGGACTGACGAACACTGAAGCTTTCTTT. It encodes CASPGLTNTEAFF.

This clonotype was seen repeatedly, ten times or more. V and J are TRBV28 and TRBJ2-7, with TRBD1 matching over 7 bases. V was pared by 5 bases and J by 2 bases, with 6 bases of the junction left unmatched. Per the germline V gene, CDR1 is MDHEN and CDR2 is SYDVKM. The CDR3 extends over 14 amino acids. The CDR3 here is CASSPPGQPYEQYF. DNA for the CDR3: TGTGCCAGCAGTCCACCGGGACAGCCCTACGAGCAGTACTTC.

This clonotype has a count of ten or more. The genes are TRBV4-3 and TRBJ1-2; D gene unclear. Trimming cost V 1 base and J 8 bases, with 14 bases left between them. Germline CDR1 reads LGHNA; CDR2 reads YSLEER. CDR3 length: 14 amino acids. The CDR3 nucleotides read TGCGCCAGCAGCCAAGTAAAAGGACTTACCGGCTACACCTTC. This translates into CASSQVKGLTGYTF.

There are many counts of this clonotype. V is TRBV28 and J is TRBJ1-1; no clear D gene. This CDR3 spans 11 amino acids. V was pared by 4 bases and J by 8 bases, with 8 bases between. Looked up from germline, CDR1 is MDHEN and CDR2 is SYDVKM. The CDR3: CASSSNREAFF. The CDR3, as DNA: TGTGCCAGCAGTTCGAACAGAGAAGCTTTCTTT.

This clonotype was counted ten times or more. The chain couples TRBV5-5 to TRBJ2-5; 12 bases line up with TRBD1. The CDR3 is 14 amino acids. Germline trimming cut 5 bases from V and 5 bases from J; bases unmatched to any gene: 4. Germline V gene sequence: CDR1 SGHKS, CDR2 YYEKEE (reference sequence). The CDR3 protein is CASRGQGARETQYF. Here the CDR3 DNA reads TGTGCCAGCAGGGGACAGGGGGCGAGGGAGACCCAGTACTTC.

This clonotype was detected only a few times. V usage is TRBV3-1 and J usage is TRBJ2-2, with 8 bases lining up with TRBD2. This CDR3 is built from 17 residues. Germline V gene lookup returns CDR1 LGHDT and CDR2 YNNKEL (reference sequence). The J segment lost 7 bases and the V segment lost 1 base, leaving 11 bases of the junction unmatched. CDR3 protein: CASSQGGLGLDIGELFF. The CDR3 nucleotides are TGTGCCAGCAGCCAAGGGGGTCTGGGACTAGATATCGGGGAGCTGTTTTTT.